One sample yielded the 10 T cell receptor beta chains listed below, sequenced in a study of T cells in Graves' hyperthyroidism and ophthalmopathy. TCR beta CDR3 regions were amplified from RNA. First-round RT-PCR with HTBI primers amplified the TCR CDR3 region. TCRdb called the multiplex PCR reads again in MiXCR, with one record for every CDR3 protein. The profile shows approximately 640,000 distinct CDR3 sequences, roughly 46% of them singletons. The sample taken for sequencing was peripheral blood or thyroid tissue (not recorded which). The receptors stem from an adult man with Graves' disease, either hyperthyroidism or ophthalmopathy (not recorded which).

V usage is TRBV29-1 and J usage is TRBJ1-5, with a weak D call TRBD1 (5 bases). Germline CDR1 SQVTM, CDR2 ANQGSEA. Trimming took off 6 bases at V and 3 bases at J, with 12 bases between the two ends. The CDR3 length is 13 residues. In DNA form, the CDR3 reads TGCAGCGTGGGGTCGACAGTCAATCAGCCCCAGCATTTT. As protein: CSVGSTVNQPQHF.

This clonotype occurred many times. This sequence joins TRBV12-3 or TRBV12-4 and TRBJ1-5, with 7 bases identical to TRBD1. The CDR3 spans 13 residues. Trimming removed 6 bases from V and 6 bases from J; junction bases left unmatched: 5. The CDR3 loop is CASSQDRVQPQHF. In nucleotides, the CDR3 is TGTGCCAGCAGCCAAGACAGGGTTCAGCCCCAGCATTTT.

V gene TRBV12-3 or TRBV12-4 combines with J gene TRBJ1-1; 7 bases agree with TRBD1. The CDR3 has 15 amino acids. After removal of 5 bases from V and 5 bases from J, the junction contained 11 bases not matched to a gene. CDR3 nucleotide sequence: TGTGCCAGCAGTCTGACCTCGGGACAGACAACTGAAGCTTTCTTT. Amino acid sequence: CASSLTSGQTTEAFF.

The sample holds many counts of this clonotype. The chain recombines TRBV5-1 with TRBJ2-7; 7 bases match TRBD1. The V and J ends lost 4 bases and 5 bases, in that order; junction bases with no gene match: 3. Germline CDR1 SGHRS, CDR2 YFSETQ. This CDR3 contains 12 residues. The CDR3 protein is CASSPGQDEQYF. In DNA, the CDR3 is TGCGCCAGCAGCCCTGGACAGGACGAGCAGTACTTC.

As for this clonotype: A much larger clone differs by one base, so this may be a read error. The rearrangement links TRBV7-6 to TRBJ2-7, with D possibly matching TRBD2 (7 bases). Germline CDR1 is SGHVS and CDR2 is FNYEAQ. This CDR3 has 17 residues. Trimming took off 2 bases at V and 2 bases at J, with 19 bases between the two ends. The CDR3 sequence is CASSLTNPAGHAYEQYF. In nucleotides, the CDR3 is TGTGCCAGCAGCTTAACGAACCCAGCGGGACACGCCTACGAGCAGTACTTC.

The sample holds many counts of this clonotype. The V gene is TRBV2, the J gene TRBJ2-6, with a possible D match to TRBD2 (6 bases). Germline V gene sequence: CDR1 SNHLY, CDR2 FYNNEI. Trimming left V 1 base short and J 2 bases short, with 9 bases between. This CDR3 is built from 16 residues. The CDR3 here is CASSEGRRAGANVLTF. CDR3 sequence (DNA): TGTGCCAGCAGTGAAGGGCGGAGGGCTGGGGCCAACGTCCTGACTTTC.

To note about this clonotype: A single base separates this from a much larger clone, so it may be a read error. The rearrangement joins TRBV24-1 to TRBJ1-5; D perhaps matches TRBD1 (5 bases). The CDR3 contains 15 residues. CDR1 and CDR2 (germline): KGHDR, SFDVKD. CDR3 in DNA: TGTTCCACCAGTGACCCGCATACGGGGGATCAGCCCCAGCATTTT. Its translation: CSTSDPHTGDQPQHF.

The rearrangement joins TRBV14 to TRBJ2-7; the D gene is possibly TRBD2 (6 bases). The CDR3 contains 10 residues. Germline V lookup: CDR1 SGHDN, CDR2 FVKESK. The CDR3 DNA reads TGTGCTATTGGAGGGGTCGAGCAGTACTTC. Its protein is CAIGGVEQYF. Together with reference TRBV14 and TRBJ2-7, the CDR3 gives the full variable domain: EAGVTQFPSHSVIEKGQTVTLRCDPISGHDNLYWYRRVMGKEIKFLLHFVKESKQDESGMPNNRFLAERTGGTYSTLKVQPAELEDSGVYFCAIGGVEQYFGPGTRLTVT.

The chain uses TRBV24-1 and TRBJ2-7, with 13 bases identical to TRBD2. V lost 6 bases and J lost 0; bases outside the gene matches: 7. The germline CDR1 and CDR2 sequences are KGHDR and SFDVKD. The CDR3 sequence is 17 residues long. The CDR3 region has the DNA TGTGCCACCAGTAGTCCCGGGACTAGCGGGACCTCCTACGAGCAGTACTTC. Encoded protein: CATSSPGTSGTSYEQYF.

This clonotype has ten or more counts. The V and J genes are TRBV20-1 and TRBJ2-5; D is possibly TRBD2 (5 bases). The CDR3 has 11 amino acids. Germline V gene lookup returns CDR1 DFQATT and CDR2 SNEGSKA (reference sequence). The chain's CDR3 is CKAGVGETQYF. CDR3 sequence (DNA): TGCAAGGCGGGTGTTGGAGAGACCCAGTACTTC.